The T cell receptor (beta chain) described here comes from a study of blood T cell repertoires in COVID-19. In germline, CDR1 is SGHTA, CDR2 FQGNSA. The CDR3 loop spans 15 amino acids. The ends lost 5 bases at V and 5 bases at J; junction bases unmatched: 11. Clones were sequenced by immunoSEQ multiplex PCR, and TCRdb holds only the in-frame ones, with some missing. The data hold roughly 28,000 clones, with approximately 85% observed a single time. The sequencing input was peripheral blood. The sequence came from a woman in her forties or fifties with active COVID-19. The chain uses TRBV7-2 and TRBJ2-7, with 8 bases that match TRBD1. This chain's CDR3 is CASSVTGQALHEQYF. The CDR3 region has the DNA TGTGCCAGCAGCGTAACGGGACAGGCCCTCCACGAGCAGTACTTC.